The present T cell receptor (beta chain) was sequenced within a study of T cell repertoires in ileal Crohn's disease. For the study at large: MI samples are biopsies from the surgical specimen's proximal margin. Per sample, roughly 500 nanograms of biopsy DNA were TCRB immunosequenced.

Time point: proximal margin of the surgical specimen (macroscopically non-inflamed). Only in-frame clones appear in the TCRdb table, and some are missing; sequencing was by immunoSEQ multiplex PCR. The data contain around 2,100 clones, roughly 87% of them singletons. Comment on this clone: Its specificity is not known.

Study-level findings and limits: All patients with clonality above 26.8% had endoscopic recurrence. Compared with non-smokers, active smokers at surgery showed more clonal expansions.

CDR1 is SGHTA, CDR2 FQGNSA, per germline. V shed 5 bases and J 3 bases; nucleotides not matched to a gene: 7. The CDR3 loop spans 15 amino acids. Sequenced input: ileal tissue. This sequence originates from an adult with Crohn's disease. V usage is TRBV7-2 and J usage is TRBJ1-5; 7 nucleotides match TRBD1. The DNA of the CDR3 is TGTGCCAGCAGCCCCGGTACAGGGGTCAATCAGCCCCAGCATTTT. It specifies CASSPGTGVNQPQHF.